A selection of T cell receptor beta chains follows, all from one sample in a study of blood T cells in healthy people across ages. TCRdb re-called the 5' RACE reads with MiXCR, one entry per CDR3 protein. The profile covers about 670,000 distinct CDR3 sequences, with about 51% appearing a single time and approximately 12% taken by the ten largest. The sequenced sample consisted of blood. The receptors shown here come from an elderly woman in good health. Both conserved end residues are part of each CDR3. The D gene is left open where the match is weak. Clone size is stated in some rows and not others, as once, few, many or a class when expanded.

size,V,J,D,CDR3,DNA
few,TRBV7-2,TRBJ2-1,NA,CASSPSRGGIYNEQFF,TGTGCCAGCAGCCCTTCGAGGGGGGGCATCTACAATGAGCAGTTCTTC
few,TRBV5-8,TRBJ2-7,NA,CASSRTQVGEQYF,TGTGCCAGCAGCCGCACACAGGTCGGGGAGCAGTACTTC
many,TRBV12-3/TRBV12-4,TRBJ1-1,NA,CASGGGWAEAFF,TGTGCCAGCGGCGGCGGGTGGGCTGAAGCTTTCTTT
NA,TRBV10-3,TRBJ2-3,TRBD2,CANSGGAEDTQYF,TGTGCCAACTCCGGGGGGGCGGAAGATACGCAGTATTTT
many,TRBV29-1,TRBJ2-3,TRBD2,CSVDKAGGTDTQYF,TGCAGCGTAGATAAAGCGGGAGGGACGGATACGCAGTATTTT
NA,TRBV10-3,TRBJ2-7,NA,CAISESPQSNGQYF,TGTGCCATCAGTGAGTCGCCCCAGAGCAATGGGCAGTACTTC
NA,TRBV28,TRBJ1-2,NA,CASSPPGTNGFGYTF,TGTGCCAGCAGTCCACCGGGGACTAACGGTTTCGGCTACACCTTC
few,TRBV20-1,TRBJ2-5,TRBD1,CSARQGLQYF,TGCAGTGCACGACAGGGGCTCCAGTACTTC
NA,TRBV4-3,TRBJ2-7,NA,CASSQDRGNYEQYF,TGCGCCAGCAGCCAAGATAGGGGGAACTACGAGCAGTACTTC
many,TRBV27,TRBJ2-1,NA,CASSLSKLYPYNEQFF,TGTGCCAGCAGTTTATCGAAACTCTACCCCTACAATGAGCAGTTCTTC
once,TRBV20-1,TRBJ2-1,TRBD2,CSASGLGGVTLLAYNEQFF,TGCAGTGCTAGCGGGTTGGGGGGGGTAACTTTACTTGCCTACAATGAGCAGTTCTTT
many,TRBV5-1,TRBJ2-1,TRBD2,CASSLSRTSGTYNEQFF,TGCGCCAGCAGCTTGTCTCGGACTAGCGGGACCTACAATGAGCAGTTCTTC
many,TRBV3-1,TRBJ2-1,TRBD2,CASSQFLAGVEFF,TGTGCCAGCAGCCAATTCCTAGCGGGAGTTGAGTTCTTC
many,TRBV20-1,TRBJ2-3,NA,CSAELSDTQYF,TGCAGTGCAGAGCTAAGCGATACGCAGTATTTT
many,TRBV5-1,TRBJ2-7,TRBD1,CASSWGLTGAPYEQYF,TGCGCCAGCAGCTGGGGACTGACAGGGGCGCCCTACGAGCAGTACTTC
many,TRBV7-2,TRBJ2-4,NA,CASSLFMGTENIQYF,TGTGCCAGCAGCTTGTTTATGGGGACGGAAAACATTCAGTACTTC
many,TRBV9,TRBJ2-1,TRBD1,CASSTGQNYNEQFF,TGTGCCAGCAGCACGGGACAGAACTACAATGAGCAGTTCTTC
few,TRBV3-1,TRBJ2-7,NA,CASSQGRKGEQYF,TGTGCCAGCAGTCAGGGGCGTAAGGGCGAGCAGTACTTC
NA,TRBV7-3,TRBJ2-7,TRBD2,CASSPTGLAGGEQYF,TGTGCCAGCAGTCCGACGGGACTAGCGGGAGGCGAGCAGTACTTC
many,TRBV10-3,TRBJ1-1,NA,CAISESFGTEAFF,TGTGCCATCAGTGAGTCGTTTGGGACAGAAGCTTTCTTT
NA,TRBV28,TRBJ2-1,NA,CASSLYPLRNEQFF,TGTGCCAGCAGTTTATATCCCTTACGCAATGAGCAGTTCTTC
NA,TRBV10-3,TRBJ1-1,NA,CAISQQGGTEAFF,TGTGCCATCAGCCAGCAAGGGGGCACTGAAGCTTTCTTT
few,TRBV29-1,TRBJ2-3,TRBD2,CSAMGLAGSTDTQYF,TGCAGCGCCATGGGACTAGCCGGTAGCACAGATACGCAGTATTTT
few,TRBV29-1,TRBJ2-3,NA,CSVVRAGGTDTQYF,TGCAGCGTTGTCAGAGCGGGTGGCACAGATACGCAGTATTTT
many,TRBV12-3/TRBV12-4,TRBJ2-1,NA,CASSPRAEQYNEQFF,TGTGCCAGCAGTCCCCGGGCAGAACAGTACAATGAGCAGTTCTTC
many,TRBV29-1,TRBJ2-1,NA,CSVESPDLSYNEQFF,TGCAGCGTTGAATCCCCTGATCTCTCCTACAATGAGCAGTTCTTC